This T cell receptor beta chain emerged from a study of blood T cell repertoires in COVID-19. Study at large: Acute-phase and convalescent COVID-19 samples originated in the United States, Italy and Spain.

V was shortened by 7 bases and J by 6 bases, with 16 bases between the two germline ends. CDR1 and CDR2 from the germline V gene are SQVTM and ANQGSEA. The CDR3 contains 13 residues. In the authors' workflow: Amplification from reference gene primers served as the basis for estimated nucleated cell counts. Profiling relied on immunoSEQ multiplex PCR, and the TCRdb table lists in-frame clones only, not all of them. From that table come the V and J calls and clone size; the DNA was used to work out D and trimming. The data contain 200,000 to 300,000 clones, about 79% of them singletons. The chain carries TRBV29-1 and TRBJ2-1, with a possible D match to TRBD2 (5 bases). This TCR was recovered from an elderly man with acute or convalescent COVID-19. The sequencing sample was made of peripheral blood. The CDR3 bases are TGCAGCGGAGGAGGACCTCAGAGCAATGAGCAGTTCTTC. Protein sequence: CSGGGPQSNEQFF.